The entry below describes one T cell receptor (beta chain). Its antigen is still unknown. The entry originates in a study of T cell responses to AZD1222 COVID-19 vaccine. General observations from the study: There were vaccine-associated CD4 TCRs across spike, dominant at 160-218 and 743-854. Just a handful of people given AZD1222 tested seropositive at baseline.

Germline-derived CDR1 and CDR2 are SGHKS and YYEKEE (reference sequence). This CDR3 has 16 amino acids. Deletions cut 0 bases from V and 3 bases from J, with 12 bases between. TCRdb keeps only in-frame clones here, not all; method: immunoSEQ multiplex PCR. Of 90,000 to 150,000 clones listed, 92% were seen once; the top ten hold more than 7%. The V and J genes are TRBV5-5 and TRBJ2-2, with D tentatively TRBD1 (6 bases). This material consisted of peripheral blood, taken 28 days after the second AZD1222 dose. The TCR sequence derives from an adult who received the AZD1222 COVID-19 vaccine. CDR3 sequence reads: CASSLGDRSHTGELFF. The CDR3, as DNA: TGTGCCAGCAGCTTGGGTGACAGGTCCCACACCGGGGAGCTGTTTTTT.